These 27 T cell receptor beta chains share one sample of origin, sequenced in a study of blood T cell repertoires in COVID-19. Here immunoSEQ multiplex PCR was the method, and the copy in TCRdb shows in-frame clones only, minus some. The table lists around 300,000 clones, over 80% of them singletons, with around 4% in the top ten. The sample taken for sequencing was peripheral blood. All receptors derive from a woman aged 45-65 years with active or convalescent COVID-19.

As DNA, the CDR3 is TGTGCTAGTGGTTTAACAGGTTCTCCCAACTATGGCTACACCTTC. It is translated as CASGLTGSPNYGYTF. The V call is TRBV12-5, the J call TRBJ1-2, with D possibly being TRBD1 (5 bases). Per the germline V gene, CDR1 is LGHNT and CDR2 is FRNRAP. The length of the CDR3 is 15 residues. V dropped 3 bases and J dropped 2 bases, with 13 bases sitting between them.

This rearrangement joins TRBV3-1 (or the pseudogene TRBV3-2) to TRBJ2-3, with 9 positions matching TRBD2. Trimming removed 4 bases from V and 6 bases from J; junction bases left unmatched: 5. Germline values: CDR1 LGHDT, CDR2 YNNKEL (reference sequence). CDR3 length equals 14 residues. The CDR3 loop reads CASSRSGRKDTQYF. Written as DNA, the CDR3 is TGTGCCAGCAGCCGTAGCGGGAGAAAGGATACGCAGTATTTT.

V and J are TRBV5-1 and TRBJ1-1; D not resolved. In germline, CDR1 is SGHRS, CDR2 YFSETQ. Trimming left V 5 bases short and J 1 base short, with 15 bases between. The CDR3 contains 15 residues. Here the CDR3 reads CASSAGRLSNTEAFF. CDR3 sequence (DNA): TGCGCCAGCAGTGCGGGCAGGCTATCGAACACTGAAGCTTTCTTT.

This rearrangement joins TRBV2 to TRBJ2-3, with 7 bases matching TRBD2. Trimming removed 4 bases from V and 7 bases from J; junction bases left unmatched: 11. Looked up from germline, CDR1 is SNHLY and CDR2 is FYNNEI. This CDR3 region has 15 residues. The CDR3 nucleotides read TGTGCCAGCAGTGTATCCAGCGGGACCGGAAATACGCAGTATTTT. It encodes CASSVSSGTGNTQYF.

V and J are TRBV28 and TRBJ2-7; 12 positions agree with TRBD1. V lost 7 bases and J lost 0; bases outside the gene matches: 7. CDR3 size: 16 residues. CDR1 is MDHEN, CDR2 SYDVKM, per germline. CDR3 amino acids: CASTSAGQGASYEQYF. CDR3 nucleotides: TGTGCCAGCACCTCAGCGGGACAGGGGGCCTCCTACGAGCAGTACTTC.

The CDR3 DNA follows: TGCAGTGCTAGCTCCAACACTGAAGCTTTCTTT. Protein sequence: CSASSNTEAFF. This chain connects TRBV20-1 to TRBJ1-1; no clear D gene. Germline V gene lookup returns CDR1 DFQATT and CDR2 SNEGSKA (reference sequence). V gave up 3 bases and J gave up 2 bases, with 4 bases separating them. This CDR3 comprises 11 residues.

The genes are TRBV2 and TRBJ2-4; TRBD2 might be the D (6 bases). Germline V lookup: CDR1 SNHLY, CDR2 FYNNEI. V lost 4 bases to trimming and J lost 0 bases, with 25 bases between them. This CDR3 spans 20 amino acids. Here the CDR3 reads CASSGGRLGREMLAKNIQYF. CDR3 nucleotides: TGTGCCAGCAGTGGTGGGAGATTAGGTCGGGAGATGCTAGCCAAAAACATTCAGTACTTC.

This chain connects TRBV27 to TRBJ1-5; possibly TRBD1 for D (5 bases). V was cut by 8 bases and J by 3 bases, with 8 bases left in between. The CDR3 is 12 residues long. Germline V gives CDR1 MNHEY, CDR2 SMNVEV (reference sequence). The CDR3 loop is CASGGDNQPQHF. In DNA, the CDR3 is TGTGCCAGCGGAGGGGACAATCAGCCCCAGCATTTT.

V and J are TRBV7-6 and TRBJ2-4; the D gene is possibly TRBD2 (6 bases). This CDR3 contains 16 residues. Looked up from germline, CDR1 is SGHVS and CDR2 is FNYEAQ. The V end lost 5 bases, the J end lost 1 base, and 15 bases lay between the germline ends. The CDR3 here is CASSLGRPGAKNIQYF. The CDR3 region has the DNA TGTGCCAGCAGCCTCGGGAGACCTGGGGCCAAAAACATTCAGTACTTC.

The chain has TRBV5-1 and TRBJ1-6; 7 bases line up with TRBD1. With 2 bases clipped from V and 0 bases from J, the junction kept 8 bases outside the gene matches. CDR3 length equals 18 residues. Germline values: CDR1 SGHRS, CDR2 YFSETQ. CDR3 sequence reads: CASSLRDSTSSYNSPLHF. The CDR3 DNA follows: TGCGCCAGCAGCTTAAGGGACAGTACTAGCTCCTATAATTCACCCCTCCACTTT.

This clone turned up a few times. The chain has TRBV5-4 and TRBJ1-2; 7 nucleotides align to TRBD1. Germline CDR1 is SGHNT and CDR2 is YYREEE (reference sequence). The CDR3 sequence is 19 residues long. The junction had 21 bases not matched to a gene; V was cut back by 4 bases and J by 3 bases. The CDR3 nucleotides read TGTGCCAGCAGCCGACCCTCCAGGGGGAGCCAAGGGGAGGACTATGGCTACACCTTC. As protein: CASSRPSRGSQGEDYGYTF.

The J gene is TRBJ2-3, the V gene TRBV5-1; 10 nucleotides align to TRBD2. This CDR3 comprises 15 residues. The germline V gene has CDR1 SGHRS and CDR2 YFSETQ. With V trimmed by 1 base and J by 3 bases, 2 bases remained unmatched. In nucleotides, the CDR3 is TGCGCCAGCAGCTTGACTAGCGGGAAGACAGATACGCAGTATTTT. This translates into CASSLTSGKTDTQYF. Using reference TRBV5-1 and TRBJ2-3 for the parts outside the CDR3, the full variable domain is KAGVTQTPRYLIKTRGQQVTLSCSPISGHRSVSWYQQTPGQGLQFLFEYFSETQRNKGNFPGRFSGRQFSNSRSEMNVSTLELGDSALYLCASSLTSGKTDTQYFGPGTRLTVL.

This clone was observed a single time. The CDR3, as DNA: TGTGCCACCAGTGATCCCGGACAGGGTCTAGACGAGCAGTACTTC. Protein sequence: CATSDPGQGLDEQYF. The gene calls are TRBV24-1 and TRBJ2-7, with TRBD1 identical over 8 bases. The length of the CDR3 is 15 residues. CDR1 is KGHDR and CDR2 is SFDVKD in the germline V gene. V gave up 3 bases and J gave up 5 bases; unmatched junction bases: 8.

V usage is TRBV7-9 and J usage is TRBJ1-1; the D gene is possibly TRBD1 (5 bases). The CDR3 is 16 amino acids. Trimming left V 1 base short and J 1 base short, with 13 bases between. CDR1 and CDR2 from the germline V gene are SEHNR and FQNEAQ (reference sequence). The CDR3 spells CASSLVGRVSNTEAFF. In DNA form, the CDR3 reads TGTGCCAGCAGCTTAGTCGGCAGGGTCTCGAACACTGAAGCTTTCTTT.

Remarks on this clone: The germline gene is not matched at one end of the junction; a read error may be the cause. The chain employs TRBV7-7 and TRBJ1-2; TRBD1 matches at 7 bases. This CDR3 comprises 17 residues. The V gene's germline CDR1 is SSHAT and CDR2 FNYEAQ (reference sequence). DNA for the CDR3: TGTGCTAGCAGCTCACCGGGACAGAGATCCATACCCTATGGCTACACCTTC. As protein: CASSSPGQRSIPYGYTF.

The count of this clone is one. The CDR3 protein is CASSLLLWWRGRRDTQYF. CDR3 in DNA: TGTGCCAGCAGTTTGTTGTTGTGGTGGAGGGGGCGCCGAGATACGCAGTATTTT. The chain joins TRBV28 to TRBJ2-3, with D maybe TRBD1 (7 bases). Germline V gene data show CDR1 as MDHEN and CDR2 as SYDVKM. The CDR3 is made up of 18 amino acids. V was pared by 3 bases and J by 5 bases, with 24 bases between. The full variable domain, with the rest looked up from reference TRBV28 and TRBJ2-3, is DVKVTQSSRYLVKRTGEKVFLECVQDMDHENMFWYRQDPGLGLRLIYFSYDVKMKEKGDIPEGYSVSREKKERFSLILESASTNQTSMYLCASSLLLWWRGRRDTQYFGPGTRLTVL.

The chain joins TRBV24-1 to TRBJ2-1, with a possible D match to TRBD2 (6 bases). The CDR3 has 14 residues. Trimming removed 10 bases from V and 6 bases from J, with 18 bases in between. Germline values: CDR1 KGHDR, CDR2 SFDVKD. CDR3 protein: CATTGTHQGNEQFF. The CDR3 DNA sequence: TGTGCCACAACCGGGACTCATCAGGGCAATGAGCAGTTCTTC.

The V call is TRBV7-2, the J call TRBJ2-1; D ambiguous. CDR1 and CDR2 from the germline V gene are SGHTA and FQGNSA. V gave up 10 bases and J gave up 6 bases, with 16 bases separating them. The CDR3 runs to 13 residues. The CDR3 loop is CATGWQSANEQFF. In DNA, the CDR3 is TGTGCCACCGGGTGGCAGTCAGCCAATGAGCAGTTCTTC.

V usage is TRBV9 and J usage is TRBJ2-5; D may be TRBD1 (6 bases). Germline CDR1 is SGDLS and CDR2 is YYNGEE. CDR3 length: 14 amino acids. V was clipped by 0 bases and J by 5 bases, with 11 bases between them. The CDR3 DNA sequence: TGTGCCAGCAGCGTAGACATCCAGGGGGAGACCCAGTACTTC. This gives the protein CASSVDIQGETQYF.

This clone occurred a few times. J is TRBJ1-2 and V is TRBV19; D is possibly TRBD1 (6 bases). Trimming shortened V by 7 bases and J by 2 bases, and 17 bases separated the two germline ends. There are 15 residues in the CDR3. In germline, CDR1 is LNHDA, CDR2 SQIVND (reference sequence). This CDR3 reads CASIKQGPGNYGYTF. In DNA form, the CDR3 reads TGTGCCAGTATAAAGCAGGGGCCCGGGAACTATGGCTACACCTTC.

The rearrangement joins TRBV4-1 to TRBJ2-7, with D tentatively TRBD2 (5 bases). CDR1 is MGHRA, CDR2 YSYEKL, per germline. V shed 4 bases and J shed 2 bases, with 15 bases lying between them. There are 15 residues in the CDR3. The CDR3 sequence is CASSPGEAPTYEQYF. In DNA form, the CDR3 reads TGCGCCAGCAGCCCCGGGGAAGCGCCCACCTACGAGCAGTACTTC.

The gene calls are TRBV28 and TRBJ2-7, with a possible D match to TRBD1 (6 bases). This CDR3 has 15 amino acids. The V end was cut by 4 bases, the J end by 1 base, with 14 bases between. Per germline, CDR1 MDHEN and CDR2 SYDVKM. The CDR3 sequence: CASSSGDILSYEQYF. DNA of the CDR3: TGTGCCAGCAGTTCTGGGGACATCCTTTCCTACGAGCAGTACTTC.

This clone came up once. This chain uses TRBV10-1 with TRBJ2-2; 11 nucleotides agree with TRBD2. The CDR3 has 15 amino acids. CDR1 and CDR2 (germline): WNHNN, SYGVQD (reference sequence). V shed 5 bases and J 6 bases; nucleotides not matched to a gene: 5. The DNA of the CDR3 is TGCGCCAGCAGTTCTGGACTAGCGGGCCCCGGGGAGCTGTTTTTT. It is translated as CASSSGLAGPGELFF.

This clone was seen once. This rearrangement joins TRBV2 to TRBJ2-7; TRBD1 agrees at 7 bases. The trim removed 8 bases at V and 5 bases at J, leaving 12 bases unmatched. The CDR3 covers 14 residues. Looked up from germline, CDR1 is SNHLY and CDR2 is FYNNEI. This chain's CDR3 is CASRFRQGAHEQYF. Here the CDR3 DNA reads TGTGCCAGCCGGTTTCGACAGGGCGCCCACGAGCAGTACTTC. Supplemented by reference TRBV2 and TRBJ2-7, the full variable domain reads EPEVTQTPSHQVTQMGQEVILRCVPISNHLYFYWYRQILGQKVEFLVSFYNNEISEKSEIFDDQFSVERPDGSNFTLKIRSTKLEDSAMYFCASRFRQGAHEQYFGPGTRLTVT.

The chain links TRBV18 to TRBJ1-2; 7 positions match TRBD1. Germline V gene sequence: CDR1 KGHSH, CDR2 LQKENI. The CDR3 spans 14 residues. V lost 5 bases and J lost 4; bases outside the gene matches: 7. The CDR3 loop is CASSRAGQSYGYTF. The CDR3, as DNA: TGTGCCAGCTCAAGGGCGGGACAGTCCTATGGCTACACCTTC.

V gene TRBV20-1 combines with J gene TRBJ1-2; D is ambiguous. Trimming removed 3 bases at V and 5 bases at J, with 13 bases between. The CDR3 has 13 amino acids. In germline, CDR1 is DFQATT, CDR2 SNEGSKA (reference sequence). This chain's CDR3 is CSASVSGDYGYTF. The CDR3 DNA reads TGCAGTGCTAGTGTCAGCGGGGATTATGGCTACACCTTC.

This CDR3 reads CASTMNTEAFF. CDR3 DNA: TGTGCCAGCACAATGAACACTGAAGCTTTCTTT. This chain uses TRBV6-5 with TRBJ1-1; no definite D call. The ends were cut back, 7 bases at V and 0 bases at J, with 3 bases in the middle. The CDR3 runs to 11 residues. Germline loops: CDR1 MNHEY, CDR2 SVGAGI.